This is a list of T cell receptor beta chains from one sample in a study of CD8 T cells in Susac syndrome. TCRdb ran MiXCR on the immunoSEQ multiplex PCR reads and lists one entry per CDR3 protein. Here the sample spans some 150,000 distinct CDR3 sequences, roughly 95% being singletons. Sequenced material: CD8+ T cells from PBMCs. These receptors were collected from a human donor with multiple sclerosis. The CDR3 runs from the conserved cysteine through the conserved F or W. The order of the fields is V gene, clone size, D gene, J gene, CDR3 DNA, CDR3 protein. A D gene is named only where the DNA matches it firmly. A row's size may be missing; if present it is once, few, many or a size class.

TRBV12-3/TRBV12-4	NA	NA	TRBJ1-5	TGTGCCAGCAGCACGACACCATATAGCAATCAGCCCCAGCATTTT	CASSTTPYSNQPQHF
TRBV27	NA	NA	TRBJ1-2	TGTGCCAGCAGTTTATCCGGGTCGAATGGCTACACCTTC	CASSLSGSNGYTF
TRBV19	once	NA	TRBJ2-7	TGTGCCAGTAGTATCGCCGACAGGTGGACCTACGAGCAGTACTTC	CASSIADRWTYEQYF
TRBV5-4	NA	TRBD2	TRBJ2-1	TGTGCCAGCAGCTTGACTAGCGGGGGGGCTGATGAGCAGTTCTTC	CASSLTSGGADEQFF
TRBV11-3	NA	NA	TRBJ1-1	TGTGCCAGCAGCTTAGGGCGCGGGGGGCGCAACACTGAAGCTTTCTTT	CASSLGRGGRNTEAFF
TRBV6-2/TRBV6-3	NA	NA	TRBJ2-1	TGTGCCAGCAGTCCTCAGTGGTGGGATGGGCAGTTCTTC	CASSPQWWDGQFF
TRBV29-1	NA	NA	TRBJ1-2	TGCAGCGTTGGCGACAGGAACTATGGCTACACCTTC	CSVGDRNYGYTF
TRBV27	NA	NA	TRBJ2-7	TGTGCCAGCAGTTTCTCAGGGCTCGAGCAGTACTTC	CASSFSGLEQYF
TRBV25-1	NA	TRBD2	TRBJ2-1	TGTGCCAGCAGTGAAGACCGTGTAGCGGGGGCTTTATACAATGAGCAGTTCTTC	CASSEDRVAGALYNEQFF
TRBV5-4	NA	TRBD1	TRBJ2-4	TGTGCCAGCAGCTCTGGGACAGGTCCAAACATTCAGTACTTC	CASSSGTGPNIQYF
TRBV27	once	NA	TRBJ1-3	TGTGCCAGCAGTTTAGCAATACCGAGCTCTGGAAACACCATATATTTT	CASSLAIPSSGNTIYF
TRBV20-1	NA	NA	TRBJ1-1	TGCAGTGCTAGTTACAGGCCGAACACTGAAGCTTTCTTT	CSASYRPNTEAFF
TRBV9	NA	NA	TRBJ2-1	TGTGCCAGCAGCGTAGATTCGGCCGGGAATGAGCAGTTCTTC	CASSVDSAGNEQFF
TRBV15	NA	NA	TRBJ2-7	TGTGCCACCAGCAGAGATCGAGTAACACTAGGCGAGCAGTACTTC	CATSRDRVTLGEQYF
TRBV30	few	NA	TRBJ1-6	TGTGCCTGGAGTGTAATGGGAAGTCAGTCACCCCTCCACTTT	CAWSVMGSQSPLHF
TRBV29-1	NA	NA	TRBJ1-1	TGCAGCGTTTCTGGGGCTTTCTTT	CSVSGAFF
TRBV7-9	NA	TRBD1	TRBJ2-4	TGTGCCAGCAGCTTATACACAGGGGACATTCAGTACTTC	CASSLYTGDIQYF
TRBV15	NA	NA	TRBJ2-3	TGTGCCACCAGCAGAAGAGTGTCGCCCCTCCCACACTCCGATACGCAGTATTTT	CATSRRVSPLPHSDTQYF
TRBV6-5	NA	NA	TRBJ2-3	TGTGCCAGCAGTTACAGTCCGGGTACAGATACGCAGTATTTT	CASSYSPGTDTQYF
TRBV29-1	NA	NA	TRBJ2-4	TGCAGCGTTATGGATGGAACCAAAAACATTCAGTACTTC	CSVMDGTKNIQYF
TRBV20-1	NA	NA	TRBJ2-7	TGCAGTGCTAGAGAGTTCGACGAGCAGTACTTC	CSAREFDEQYF
TRBV12-3/TRBV12-4	NA	NA	TRBJ2-1	TGTGCCAGCAGTTCGGAGGCCGGCGATGAGCAGTTCTTC	CASSSEAGDEQFF
TRBV29-1	NA	NA	TRBJ2-7	TGCAGCGTTGCCGCGGACTACGAGCAGTACTTC	CSVAADYEQYF
TRBV29-1	once	TRBD2	TRBJ2-5	TGCAGCGTTGAAGGGGTAGCGGGGGATCGGTCAGAGACCCAGTACTTC	CSVEGVAGDRSETQYF
TRBV4-2	NA	NA	TRBJ2-1	TGTGCCAGCAACCGGGGCCCCGAGGATGAGCAGTTCTTC	CASNRGPEDEQFF
TRBV20-1	NA	TRBD2	TRBJ2-1	TGCAGTGCTAGATCGATCGGGACTAACTACAATGAGCAGTTCTTC	CSARSIGTNYNEQFF
TRBV20-1	NA	NA	TRBJ2-1	TGCAGTGCTAGATATTACAATGAGCAGTTCTTC	CSARYYNEQFF
TRBV24-1	NA	NA	TRBJ1-5	TGTGCCACCAGCCCCCCTGGGGCCCAGCATTTT	CATSPPGAQHF
TRBV7-8	NA	NA	TRBJ1-1	TGTGCCAGCAGCCACGGGGCTTGGACTGAAGCTTTCTTT	CASSHGAWTEAFF
TRBV4-1	NA	NA	TRBJ2-5	TGCGCCAGCAGCCAAGGGGTGGGAGAGACCCAGTACTTC	CASSQGVGETQYF
TRBV6-5	NA	NA	TRBJ2-2	TGTGCCAGCAGTTCGCCGGCGCCCCAGTACACCGGGGAGCTGTTTTTT	CASSSPAPQYTGELFF
TRBV7-9	NA	NA	TRBJ2-7	TGTGCCAGCAGCTTTAGCAGGGACGAGCAGTACTTC	CASSFSRDEQYF
TRBV7-9	NA	NA	TRBJ2-1	TGTGCCAGCAGCCACAAATTAGTAGGGCAGTTCTTC	CASSHKLVGQFF